A selection of T cell receptor beta chains follows, all from one sample in a study of neoadjuvant anti-PD-1 for oral cavity cancer. Clones were read by immunoSEQ multiplex PCR, and TCRdb kept only the in-frame ones, dropping some. This sample has about 8,000 clones, with roughly 71% found just once. The sequenced sample was PBMCs, obtained after nivolumab (anti-PD-1) treatment. All receptors derive from a person between 40 and 80 years old with oral cavity squamous cell carcinoma. Each CDR3 is given with its conserved first and last residue. Fields, in order: V gene, J gene, D gene, clone size, CDR3 DNA, CDR3 protein. D genes are given only for firm matches. Not every row has a clone size; where given, it reads once, few, many or a size class.

V: TRBV4-3
J: TRBJ2-3
D: TRBD1
size: .
DNA: TGCGCCAGCAGCCAAGATCCCGGGACAGCCCGCACAGATACGCAGTATTTT
CDR3: CASSQDPGTARTDTQYF

V: TRBV13
J: TRBJ2-7
D: .
size: .
DNA: TGTGCCAGCAGCCTTTGGTCCGGCAGGGCCGTATACGAGCAGTACTTC
CDR3: CASSLWSGRAVYEQYF

V: TRBV5-4
J: TRBJ1-2
D: .
size: few
DNA: TGTGCCAGCAGCGGCGCGGGCTCTGGCTACACCTTC
CDR3: CASSGAGSGYTF

V: TRBV7-2
J: TRBJ2-5
D: .
size: .
DNA: TGTGCCAGCAGCCTCCCCCTCGGAGCTGAGACCCAGTACTTC
CDR3: CASSLPLGAETQYF

V: TRBV10-2
J: TRBJ2-1
D: TRBD1
size: .
DNA: TGCGCCAGCAGCGTAGGGACAGGGGTGTACAATGAGCAGTTCTTC
CDR3: CASSVGTGVYNEQFF

V: TRBV6-5
J: TRBJ2-5
D: .
size: .
DNA: TGTGCCAGCAGTCGTCAGGGGCTCCAAGAGACCCAGTACTTC
CDR3: CASSRQGLQETQYF

V: TRBV2
J: TRBJ2-7
D: TRBD1
size: .
DNA: TGTGCCAGCAGAACCGGGACAGAGACCTACGAGCAGTACTTC
CDR3: CASRTGTETYEQYF

V: TRBV11-2
J: TRBJ1-4
D: .
size: .
DNA: TGTGCCAGCAGCTCCATCGTGGGCAGCTATAATGAAAAACTGTTTTTT
CDR3: CASSSIVGSYNEKLFF

V: TRBV19
J: TRBJ1-1
D: .
size: .
DNA: TGTGCCAGTACAATAGGAGTCACTGAAGCTTTCTTT
CDR3: CASTIGVTEAFF

V: TRBV19
J: TRBJ2-5
D: TRBD2
size: .
DNA: TGTGCCAGCGGTATGGGCGGGAGGGAGACCCAGTACTTC
CDR3: CASGMGGRETQYF

V: TRBV7-2
J: TRBJ2-7
D: .
size: .
DNA: TGTGCCAGCAGCTTAGCGGGAAAACACGAGCAGTACTTC
CDR3: CASSLAGKHEQYF

V: TRBV6-5
J: TRBJ1-2
D: .
size: .
DNA: TGTGCCAGCAGCCCCGGGGGGAGGGCTAACTATGGCTACACCTTC
CDR3: CASSPGGRANYGYTF

V: TRBV9
J: TRBJ1-4
D: .
size: .
DNA: TGTGCCAGCAGCGTAGAGCCGAACGGTGGTAATGAAAAACTGTTTTTT
CDR3: CASSVEPNGGNEKLFF

V: TRBV6-1
J: TRBJ2-1
D: .
size: .
DNA: TGTGCCAGCAGGGCCCTCGACTTTCTCGATGAGCAGTTCTTC
CDR3: CASRALDFLDEQFF

V: TRBV29-1
J: TRBJ2-1
D: TRBD1
size: few
DNA: TGCAGCGGGACCGGGACAGGGGGCCTTAGGTACAATGAGCAGTTCTTC
CDR3: CSGTGTGGLRYNEQFF

V: TRBV6-1
J: TRBJ1-1
D: .
size: few
DNA: TGTGCCAGCAGTGCGAAGGGGACGGAGGAAGCTTTCTTT
CDR3: CASSAKGTEEAFF

V: TRBV15
J: TRBJ2-5
D: TRBD2
size: few
DNA: TGTGCCACCAGCAGAGATAGCGGGTGGGGGACCCAGTACTTC
CDR3: CATSRDSGWGTQYF

V: TRBV4-2
J: TRBJ1-2
D: TRBD1
size: .
DNA: TGTGCCAGCAGCCAAGACCGACAGGGGGAACGGTATGGCTACACCTTC
CDR3: CASSQDRQGERYGYTF

V: TRBV5-1
J: TRBJ2-3
D: TRBD2
size: .
DNA: TGCGCCAGCAGCTTGGTAGGACTAGCGGGGGGACGCACAGATACGCAGTATTTT
CDR3: CASSLVGLAGGRTDTQYF

V: TRBV7-8
J: TRBJ2-3
D: .
size: .
DNA: TGTGCCAGCAGCTTCGAGGCACGTAACACAGATACGCAGTATTTT
CDR3: CASSFEARNTDTQYF

V: TRBV7-8
J: TRBJ1-5
D: .
size: .
DNA: TGTGCCAGCAGCCCCAGTGTCAATCAGCCCCAGCATTTT
CDR3: CASSPSVNQPQHF

V: TRBV10-3
J: TRBJ1-6
D: .
size: .
DNA: TGTGCCATCACCGAGGGTTATAATTCACCCCTCCACTTT
CDR3: CAITEGYNSPLHF

V: TRBV10-3
J: TRBJ1-6
D: TRBD1
size: few
DNA: TGTGCCATCAGTGGGCGGACAGGGGGCAATTCACCCCTCCACTTT
CDR3: CAISGRTGGNSPLHF

V: TRBV15
J: TRBJ2-3
D: TRBD1
size: .
DNA: TGTGCCACCAGCGGACCGGACAGGGCGGTCACAGATACGCAGTATTTT
CDR3: CATSGPDRAVTDTQYF

V: TRBV19
J: TRBJ1-2
D: TRBD1
size: .
DNA: TGTGCCAGTTCCCAGGGACAGTACTATGGCTACACCTTC
CDR3: CASSQGQYYGYTF

V: TRBV7-2
J: TRBJ1-2
D: .
size: .
DNA: TGTGCCAGCAGCTTGAAGGGGACACCTCATGGCTACACCTTC
CDR3: CASSLKGTPHGYTF